A single sample gave rise to the 12 T cell receptor beta chains below, sequenced in a study of T cells after yellow fever vaccination. TCRdb fed the 5' RACE reads into MiXCR, producing one record per CDR3 protein. The sample includes about 370,000 distinct CDR3 sequences, 9.5% to 13% of them seen just once. Sequenced here: PBMCs, sampled on the day of the first yellow fever vaccination. The source is a man aged 18 to 30 who received the YFV17D yellow fever vaccine.

This sequence joins TRBV12-3 or TRBV12-4 and TRBJ2-3; TRBD2 matches at 8 bases. V trimming: 10 bases; J trimming: 5 bases; junction bases outside the gene matches: 17. There are 16 residues in the CDR3. The CDR3 DNA reads TGTGCCACTTCACTCGGGGGCGGGGGGTCCCGAGATACGCAGTATTTT. This encodes CATSLGGGGSRDTQYF.

This clonotype has only a few counts. The chain uses TRBV6-1 and TRBJ1-1; D call uncertain. This CDR3 spans 13 amino acids. Germline CDR1 reads MNHNS; CDR2 reads SASEGT. Trimming pared 2 bases from V and 1 base from J, leaving 5 bases between. This CDR3 is CASSERPNTEAFF. CDR3 nucleotides: TGTGCCAGCAGTGAAAGACCGAACACTGAAGCTTTCTTT.

This chain uses TRBV6-5 with TRBJ1-3; D is unclear. The CDR3 consists of 15 residues. CDR1 is MNHEY, CDR2 SVGAGI, per germline. The V end lost 2 bases, the J end lost 0 bases, and 8 bases lay between the germline ends. CDR3: CASSYRRVSGNTIYF. The CDR3 DNA follows: TGTGCCAGCAGTTACCGGAGAGTCTCTGGAAACACCATATATTTT.

This clonotype was counted only a few times. The rearrangement links TRBV4-3 to TRBJ1-6, with TRBD1 identical over 8 bases. The germline gives CDR1 LGHNA, CDR2 YSLEER. V lost 4 bases to trimming and J lost 7 bases; unmatched junction nucleotides: 9. CDR3 length equals 16 residues. DNA of the CDR3: TGCGCCAGCAGCCCTGTCTTGACAGGGGACAATTCACCCCTCCACTTT. Its protein product is CASSPVLTGDNSPLHF.

The chain is built from TRBV12-3 or TRBV12-4 and TRBJ2-7, with a weak D call TRBD1 (5 bases). This CDR3 has 13 residues. The V end lost 6 bases, the J end lost 3 bases, and 12 bases lay between the germline ends. The CDR3 region is CASSPGFGYEQYF. In DNA form, the CDR3 reads TGTGCCAGCAGCCCAGGGTTTGGCTACGAGCAGTACTTC.

This clonotype was seen only a few times. This chain links TRBV9 with TRBJ2-1; no definite D call. This CDR3 region has 14 residues. Trimming took off 4 bases at V and 3 bases at J, with 11 bases between the two ends. Germline CDR1 SGDLS, CDR2 YYNGEE. The CDR3 DNA reads TGTGCCAGCAGCCTACGTTGGAGCTACAATGAGCAGTTCTTC. Protein: CASSLRWSYNEQFF. Based on the CDR3 plus reference TRBV9 and TRBJ2-1, the full variable domain is DSGVTQTPKHLITATGQRVTLRCSPRSGDLSVYWYQQSLDQGLQFLIQYYNGEERAKGNILERFSAQQFPDLHSELNLSSLELGDSALYFCASSLRWSYNEQFFGPGTRLTVL.

CDR3 region: CASTVLRQGRYTGELFF. The CDR3 region has the DNA TGTGCCAGCACCGTCTTAAGGCAGGGGAGGTACACCGGGGAGCTGTTTTTT. V gene TRBV12-3 or TRBV12-4 combines with J gene TRBJ2-2; perhaps D is TRBD1 or TRBD2 (6 bases each). V lost 7 bases and J 3 bases, leaving 21 bases between the germline ends. The CDR3 loop spans 17 amino acids.

This clonotype appeared a few times. J is TRBJ1-1 and V is TRBV20-1; 9 nucleotides align to TRBD1. V shed 3 bases, J shed 4 bases, and the junction held 9 bases outside the gene matches. The V gene's germline CDR1 is DFQATT and CDR2 SNEGSKA (reference sequence). This CDR3 spans 15 amino acids. The CDR3 loop is CSARSRDRVSTEAFF. CDR3 DNA: TGCAGTGCTAGGAGCCGGGACAGGGTCAGCACTGAAGCTTTCTTT.

The chain combines TRBV10-3 with TRBJ2-1; 9 nucleotides agree with TRBD2. Losses at the gene ends were 3 bases for V and 2 bases for J; bases not matched to a gene: 5. The CDR3 covers 16 residues. From germline, CDR1 is ENHRY and CDR2 SYGVKD. In DNA, the CDR3 is TGTGCCATCAGTGACCCCATAGCGGGGGCCTACAATGAGCAGTTCTTC. It specifies CAISDPIAGAYNEQFF.

This clonotype was seen a handful of times. The chain employs TRBV6-5 and TRBJ2-1; 8 bases align to TRBD2. The germline gives CDR1 MNHEY, CDR2 SVGAGI. The CDR3 runs 18 residues. The junction had 14 bases not matched to a gene; V was cut back by 0 bases and J by 7 bases. Written as DNA, the CDR3 is TGTGCCAGCAGTTACTCGATAAATGCAGCGGGGGTATTAAATGAGCAGTTCTTC. Translation: CASSYSINAAGVLNEQFF.

This clonotype was recorded a few times. This chain uses TRBV7-2 with TRBJ2-6; D not certain. CDR1 is SGHTA and CDR2 is FQGNSA in the germline V gene. The length of the CDR3 is 15 residues. The V and J ends lost 5 bases and 2 bases respectively, with 10 bases between them. The CDR3 region is CASSTHGTGANVLTF. Here the CDR3 DNA reads TGTGCCAGCAGCACACACGGTACTGGGGCCAACGTCCTGACTTTC. Full variable domain (rest looked up from reference TRBV7-2 and TRBJ2-6): GAGVSQSPSNKVTEKGKDVELRCDPISGHTALYWYRQSLGQGLEFLIYFQGNSAPDKSGLPSDRFSAERTGGSVSTLTIQRTQQEDSAVYLCASSTHGTGANVLTFGAGSRLTVL.

This clonotype was observed at least ten times. This chain connects TRBV5-6 to TRBJ2-7; 8 nucleotides agree with TRBD2. V trimming: 6 bases; J trimming: 8 bases; junction bases outside the gene matches: 16. This CDR3 contains 15 residues. Germline V gene data show CDR1 as SGHDT and CDR2 as YYEEEE. DNA for the CDR3: TGTGCCAGCACCCTTGCCTTCGGGGGGGCAACGAAGCAGTACGTC. Its translation: CASTLAFGGATKQYV.